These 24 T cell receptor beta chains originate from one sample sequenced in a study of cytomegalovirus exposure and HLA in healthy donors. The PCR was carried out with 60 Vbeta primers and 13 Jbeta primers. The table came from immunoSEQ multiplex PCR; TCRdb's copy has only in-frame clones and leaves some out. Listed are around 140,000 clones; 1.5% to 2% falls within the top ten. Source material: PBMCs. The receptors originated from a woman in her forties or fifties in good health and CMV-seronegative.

CDR3 residues: CASSFGQETQYF. The CDR3 DNA sequence: TGTGCCAGCAGTTTCGGCCAAGAGACCCAGTACTTC. The chain couples TRBV28 to TRBJ2-5; D gene unclear. This CDR3 spans 12 amino acids. Germline V lookup: CDR1 MDHEN, CDR2 SYDVKM. The ends were cut back, 3 bases at V and 1 base at J, with 3 bases in the middle.

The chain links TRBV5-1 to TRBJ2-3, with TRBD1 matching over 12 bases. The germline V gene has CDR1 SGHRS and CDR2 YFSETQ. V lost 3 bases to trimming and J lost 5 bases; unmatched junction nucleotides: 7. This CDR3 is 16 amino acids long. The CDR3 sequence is CASSWTGTGGEDTQYF. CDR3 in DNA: TGCGCCAGCAGCTGGACCGGGACAGGGGGCGAAGATACGCAGTATTTT.

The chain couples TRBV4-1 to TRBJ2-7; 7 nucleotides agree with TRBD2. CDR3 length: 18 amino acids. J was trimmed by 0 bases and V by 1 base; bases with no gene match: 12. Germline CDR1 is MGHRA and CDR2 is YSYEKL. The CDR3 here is CASSQGLAGTFGSYEQYF. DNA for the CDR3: TGCGCCAGCAGCCAAGGACTAGCCGGAACATTTGGCTCCTACGAGCAGTACTTC.

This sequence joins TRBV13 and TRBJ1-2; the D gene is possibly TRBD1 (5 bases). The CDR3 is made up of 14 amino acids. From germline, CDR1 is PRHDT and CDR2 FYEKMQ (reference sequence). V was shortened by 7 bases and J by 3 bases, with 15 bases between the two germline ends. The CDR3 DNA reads TGTGCCAGCACCCCTGAGACAGACCACTATGGCTACACCTTC. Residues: CASTPETDHYGYTF.

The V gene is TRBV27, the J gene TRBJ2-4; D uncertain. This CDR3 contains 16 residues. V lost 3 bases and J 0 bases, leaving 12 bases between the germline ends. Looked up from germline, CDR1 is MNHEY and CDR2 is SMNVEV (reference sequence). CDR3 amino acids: CASSLRGNLAKNIQYF. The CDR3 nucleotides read TGTGCCAGCAGTTTGAGAGGAAATCTAGCCAAAAACATTCAGTACTTC.

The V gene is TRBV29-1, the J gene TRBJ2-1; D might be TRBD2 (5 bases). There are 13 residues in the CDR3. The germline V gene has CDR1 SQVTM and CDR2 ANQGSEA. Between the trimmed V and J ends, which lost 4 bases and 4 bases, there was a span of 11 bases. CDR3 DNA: TGCAGCGTTGGTCCTAGCAGATACAATGAGCAGTTCTTC. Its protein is CSVGPSRYNEQFF.

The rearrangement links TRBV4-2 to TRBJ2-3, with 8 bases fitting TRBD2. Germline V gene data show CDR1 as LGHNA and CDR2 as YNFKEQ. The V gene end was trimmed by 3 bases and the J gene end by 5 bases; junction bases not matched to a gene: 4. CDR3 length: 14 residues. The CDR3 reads CASSQVTSVDTQYF. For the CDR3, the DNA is TGTGCCAGCAGCCAGGTGACTAGCGTAGATACGCAGTATTTT.

This CDR3 reads CASWTGVSSGNTIYF. The CDR3 DNA reads as TGTGCCAGCTGGACAGGGGTAAGCTCTGGAAACACCATATATTTT. The gene calls are TRBV28 and TRBJ1-3; 9 bases are a match to TRBD1. Germline V gene lookup returns CDR1 MDHEN and CDR2 SYDVKM. V lost 8 bases, J lost 0 bases, and 5 bases stayed unmatched. This CDR3 is built from 15 residues.

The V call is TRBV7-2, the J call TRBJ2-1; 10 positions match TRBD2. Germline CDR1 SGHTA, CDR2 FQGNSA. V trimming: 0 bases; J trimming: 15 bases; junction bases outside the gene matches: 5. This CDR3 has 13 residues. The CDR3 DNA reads TGTGCCAGCAGCTTAGCGGGTAGCGGGGGGATGTTCTTC. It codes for CASSLAGSGGMFF.

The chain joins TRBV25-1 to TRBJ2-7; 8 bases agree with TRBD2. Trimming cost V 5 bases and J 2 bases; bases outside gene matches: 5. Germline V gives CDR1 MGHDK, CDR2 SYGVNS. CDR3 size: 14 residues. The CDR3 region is CASSTGLAAYEQYF. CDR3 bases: TGTGCCAGCAGTACCGGACTAGCCGCCTACGAGCAGTACTTC.

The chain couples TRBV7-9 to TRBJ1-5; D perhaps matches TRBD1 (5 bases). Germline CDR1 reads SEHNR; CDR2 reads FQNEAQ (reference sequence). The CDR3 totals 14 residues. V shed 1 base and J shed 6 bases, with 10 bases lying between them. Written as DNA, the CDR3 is TGTGCCAGCAGCTTAGATGGGGGGGTTCAGCCCCAGCATTTT. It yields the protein CASSLDGGVQPQHF.

The CDR3 DNA follows: TGTGCCAGTAGTTTCCAGACTAATCAGCCCCAGCATTTT. It codes for CASSFQTNQPQHF. The chain employs TRBV19 and TRBJ1-5; no clear D. The germline V and J ends were trimmed by 5 bases and 4 bases, with 9 bases remaining between them. In germline, CDR1 is LNHDA, CDR2 SQIVND (reference sequence). This CDR3 is 13 amino acids long.

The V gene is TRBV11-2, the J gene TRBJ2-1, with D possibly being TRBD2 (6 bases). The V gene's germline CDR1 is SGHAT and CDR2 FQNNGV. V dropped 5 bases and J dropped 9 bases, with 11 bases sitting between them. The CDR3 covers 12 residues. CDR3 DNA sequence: TGTGCCAGCAGCGAACTAGCTGGTGAGCAGTTCTTC. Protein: CASSELAGEQFF.

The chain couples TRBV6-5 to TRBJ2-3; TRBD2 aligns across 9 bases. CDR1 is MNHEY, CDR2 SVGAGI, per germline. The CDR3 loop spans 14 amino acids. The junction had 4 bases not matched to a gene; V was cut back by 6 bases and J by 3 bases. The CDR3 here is CASRSGLATDTQYF. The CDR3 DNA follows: TGTGCCAGCAGGTCGGGACTAGCAACAGATACGCAGTATTTT.

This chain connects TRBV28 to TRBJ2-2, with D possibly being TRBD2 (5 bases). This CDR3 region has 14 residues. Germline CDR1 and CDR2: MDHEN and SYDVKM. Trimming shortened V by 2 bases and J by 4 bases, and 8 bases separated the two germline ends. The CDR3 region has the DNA TGTGCCAGCAGTTTAATGGGGAGCACCGGGGAGCTGTTTTTT. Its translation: CASSLMGSTGELFF.

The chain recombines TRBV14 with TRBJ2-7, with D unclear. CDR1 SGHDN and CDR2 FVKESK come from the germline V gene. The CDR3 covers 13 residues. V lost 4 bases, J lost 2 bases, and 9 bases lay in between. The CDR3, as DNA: TGTGCCAGCAGCCGATCGGTGGCCTACGAGCAGTACTTC. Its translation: CASSRSVAYEQYF.

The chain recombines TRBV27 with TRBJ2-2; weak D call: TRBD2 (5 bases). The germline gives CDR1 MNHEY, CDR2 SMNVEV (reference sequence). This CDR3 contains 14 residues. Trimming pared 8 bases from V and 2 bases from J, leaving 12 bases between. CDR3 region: CASQWTGNTGELFF. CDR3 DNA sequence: TGTGCCAGCCAATGGACTGGTAACACCGGGGAGCTGTTTTTT.

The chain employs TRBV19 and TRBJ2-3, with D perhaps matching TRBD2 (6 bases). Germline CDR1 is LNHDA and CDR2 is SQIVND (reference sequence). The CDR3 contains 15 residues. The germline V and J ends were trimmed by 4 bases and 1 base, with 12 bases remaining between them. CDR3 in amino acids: CASSSQTRGTDTQYF. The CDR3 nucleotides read TGTGCCAGTAGTAGCCAGACTAGGGGCACAGATACGCAGTATTTT.

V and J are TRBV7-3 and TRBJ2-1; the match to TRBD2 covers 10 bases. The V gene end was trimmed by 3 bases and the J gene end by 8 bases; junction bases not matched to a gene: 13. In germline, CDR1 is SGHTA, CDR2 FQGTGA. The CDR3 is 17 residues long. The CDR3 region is CASSLGGPAGGLDEQFF. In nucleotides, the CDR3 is TGTGCCAGCAGCTTGGGCGGTCCAGCGGGGGGGCTGGATGAGCAGTTCTTC.

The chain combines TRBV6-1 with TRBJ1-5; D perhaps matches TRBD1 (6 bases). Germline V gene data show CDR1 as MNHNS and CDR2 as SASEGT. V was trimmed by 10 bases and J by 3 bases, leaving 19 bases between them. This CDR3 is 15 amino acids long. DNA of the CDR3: TGTGCCACCGGACCATCGGACAGCCCCAATCAGCCCCAGCATTTT. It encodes CATGPSDSPNQPQHF.

The CDR3 DNA is TGCGCCAGCAGCCAGGGGGGGGGACTAGCGGGGTACGAGCAGTACTTC. Encoded protein: CASSQGGGLAGYEQYF. The V call is TRBV4-3, the J call TRBJ2-7; TRBD2 matches at 13 bases. This CDR3 has 16 residues. Germline V gene lookup returns CDR1 LGHNA and CDR2 YSLEER. V shed 3 bases, J shed 4 bases, and the junction held 6 bases outside the gene matches.

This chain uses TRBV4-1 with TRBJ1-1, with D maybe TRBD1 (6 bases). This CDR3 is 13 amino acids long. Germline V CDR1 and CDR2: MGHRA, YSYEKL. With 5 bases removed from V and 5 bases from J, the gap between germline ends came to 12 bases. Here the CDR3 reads CASSAGGLTEAFF. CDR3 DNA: TGCGCCAGCAGCGCGGGGGGCTTGACTGAAGCTTTCTTT.

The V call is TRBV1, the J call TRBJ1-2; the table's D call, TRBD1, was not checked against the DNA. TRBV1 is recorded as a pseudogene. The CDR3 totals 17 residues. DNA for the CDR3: TGCACCAGCAGCCAATGGAATCGGGACAGGGGCTCGGCTGGCTACACCTTC. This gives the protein CTSSQWNRDRGSAGYTF.

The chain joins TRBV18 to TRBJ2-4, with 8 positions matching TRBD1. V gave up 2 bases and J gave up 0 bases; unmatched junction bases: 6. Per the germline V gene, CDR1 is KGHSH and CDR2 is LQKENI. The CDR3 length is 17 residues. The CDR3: CASSPTRQGRAKNIQYF. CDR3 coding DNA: TGTGCCAGCTCACCAACCCGACAGGGGAGAGCCAAAAACATTCAGTACTTC.